Below are 15 T cell receptor beta chains sequenced from a single sample in a study of blood T cell repertoires in COVID-19. TCRdb's table, derived via immunoSEQ multiplex PCR, lists solely in-frame clones and lacks some. The profile covers 200,000 or so clones, with 70% to 90% appearing a single time and more than 3% taken by the ten largest. Input material: peripheral blood. Every receptor here comes from a man between 60 and 70 years old with acute or convalescent COVID-19.

V gene TRBV2 combines with J gene TRBJ2-7; D is possibly TRBD1 (6 bases). Germline V gene data show CDR1 as SNHLY and CDR2 as FYNNEI. V was pared by 2 bases and J by 0 bases, with 8 bases between. This CDR3 has 14 residues. CDR3 sequence reads: CASSEQGISYEQYF. CDR3 sequence (DNA): TGTGCCAGCAGTGAACAGGGGATCTCCTACGAGCAGTACTTC. Complete variable domain (other parts from reference TRBV2 and TRBJ2-7): EPEVTQTPSHQVTQMGQEVILRCVPISNHLYFYWYRQILGQKVEFLVSFYNNEISEKSEIFDDQFSVERPDGSNFTLKIRSTKLEDSAMYFCASSEQGISYEQYFGPGTRLTVT.

The chain is built from TRBV18 and TRBJ1-1, with 7 bases lining up with TRBD1. Germline values: CDR1 KGHSH, CDR2 LQKENI. This CDR3 is built from 13 residues. The J segment lost 2 bases and the V segment lost 7 bases, leaving 4 bases of the junction unmatched. The CDR3 loop reads CASCRDSNTEAFF. CDR3 in DNA: TGTGCCAGCTGCCGGGACAGTAACACTGAAGCTTTCTTT.

The chain is built from TRBV10-3 and TRBJ2-1; TRBD2 matches 16 bases. In germline, CDR1 is ENHRY, CDR2 SYGVKD. V shed 2 bases, J shed 6 bases, and the junction held 4 bases outside the gene matches. The CDR3 covers 17 residues. The CDR3 sequence: CAISEGTSGRGSNEQFF. The CDR3 DNA follows: TGTGCCATCAGTGAGGGGACTAGCGGGAGGGGATCCAATGAGCAGTTCTTC.

The chain has TRBV18 and TRBJ1-1; 11 bases fit TRBD1. V lost 5 bases, J lost 5 bases, and 7 bases stayed unmatched. The CDR3 runs 15 residues. CDR1 KGHSH and CDR2 LQKENI come from the germline V gene. The chain's CDR3 is CASSGTGGGGTEAFF. As DNA, the CDR3 is TGTGCCAGCTCAGGGACAGGGGGGGGTGGAACTGAAGCTTTCTTT.

The rearrangement joins TRBV3-1 (or the pseudogene TRBV3-2) to TRBJ1-5; possible D gene TRBD1, 6 bases. CDR1 is LGHDT and CDR2 is YNNKEL in the germline V gene (reference sequence). Trimming stripped 1 base from V and 4 bases from J, with 14 bases between. This CDR3 spans 16 amino acids. The CDR3, as DNA: TGTGCCAGCAGCCAAGCCCAGGGGCCGGGTAATCAGCCCCAGCATTTT. It encodes CASSQAQGPGNQPQHF.

This clone was detected once. The J gene is TRBJ1-1, the V gene TRBV19; 8 bases match TRBD1. CDR1 LNHDA and CDR2 SQIVND come from the germline V gene (reference sequence). The CDR3 loop spans 20 amino acids. V shed 3 bases, J shed 1 base, and the junction held 19 bases outside the gene matches. CDR3 sequence: CASSILGGLRGHNKNTEAFF. CDR3 coding DNA: TGTGCCAGTAGTATTTTGGGCGGGCTCAGGGGGCACAATAAGAACACTGAAGCTTTCTTT.

This clone was picked up a small number of times. The gene calls are TRBV5-6 and TRBJ2-1; 8 bases are a match to TRBD1. Trimming removed 3 bases from V and 8 bases from J; junction bases left unmatched: 4. In germline, CDR1 is SGHDT, CDR2 YYEEEE. CDR3 length: 13 amino acids. CDR3 sequence: CASSSGQGDEQFF. The CDR3 bases are TGTGCCAGCAGCTCCGGACAGGGTGATGAGCAGTTCTTC.

The gene calls are TRBV9 and TRBJ1-1, with TRBD1 matching 11 bases. Trimming cost V 4 bases and J 5 bases; bases outside gene matches: 7. The CDR3 runs to 15 residues. The V gene's germline CDR1 is SGDLS and CDR2 YYNGEE. This chain's CDR3 is CASSITGTGGTEAFF. The CDR3 bases are TGTGCCAGCAGCATAACCGGGACAGGGGGAACTGAAGCTTTCTTT.

V is TRBV19 and J is TRBJ1-5; D is unresolved. Trimming left V 7 bases short and J 2 bases short, with 15 bases between. The CDR3 extends over 15 amino acids. CDR1 and CDR2 (germline): LNHDA, SQIVND (reference sequence). The CDR3: CASKYRTAGNQPQHF. CDR3 bases: TGTGCCAGTAAATACCGCACTGCGGGCAATCAGCCCCAGCATTTT. Combining the CDR3 with reference TRBV19 and TRBJ1-5 gives the whole variable domain DGGITQSPKYLFRKEGQNVTLSCEQNLNHDAMYWYRQDPGQGLRLIYYSQIVNDFQKGDIAEGYSVSREKKESFPLTVTSAQKNPTAFYLCASKYRTAGNQPQHFGDGTRLSIL.

The J gene is TRBJ2-7, the V gene TRBV11-2; D possibly corresponds to TRBD1 (6 bases). The CDR3 spans 15 residues. CDR1 is SGHAT, CDR2 FQNNGV, per germline. V lost 1 base and J 6 bases, leaving 16 bases between the germline ends. The CDR3 sequence: CASSLGSGTNPEQYF. In DNA form, the CDR3 reads TGTGCCAGCAGCTTAGGATCCGGGACAAACCCCGAGCAGTACTTC.

This clone was counted a single time. The junction and the germline gene differ at one end; a read error may be behind it. V usage is TRBV4-2 and J usage is TRBJ2-7; the match to TRBD2 covers 7 bases. Per the germline V gene, CDR1 is LGHNA and CDR2 is YNFKEQ. The CDR3 is 12 residues long. The CDR3 nucleotides are TGTGCCAGCAGCCAACCCGGCGGACTAGGCCAATTC. This sequence encodes CASSQPGGLGQF.

The chain uses TRBV6-5 and TRBJ1-4, with D possibly TRBD1 on 5 matching bases. CDR3 length: 15 residues. V was clipped by 5 bases and J by 7 bases, with 17 bases between them. CDR1 is MNHEY and CDR2 is SVGAGI in the germline V gene. DNA for the CDR3: TGTGCCAGCAGTCTGGGGCGGGGGGAGAGTGAAAAACTGTTTTTT. This translates into CASSLGRGESEKLFF.

As for this clone: Since the CDR3 does not end with the conserved phenylalanine or tryptophan, this likely comes from a read error. The DNA is omitted, as the CDR3 cannot be located on it reliably, and the CDR3 follows TCRdb's listing. V and J are TRBV12-3 or TRBV12-4 and TRBJ2-6; the D call in the table, TRBD1, was not verified against the DNA. The CDR3 extends over 12 residues, inclusive of both ends. CDR3 in amino acids: CASSIYSSFHKV.

V usage is TRBV28 and J usage is TRBJ1-6; no clear D. V was shortened by 2 bases and J by 9 bases, with 5 bases between the two germline ends. From germline, CDR1 is MDHEN and CDR2 SYDVKM. The CDR3 runs to 12 residues. As DNA, the CDR3 is TGTGCCAGCAGTTTAACTGTTTCACCCCTCCACTTT. Translated, it gives CASSLTVSPLHF. Filled out from reference TRBV28 and TRBJ1-6, the complete variable domain reads DVKVTQSSRYLVKRTGEKVFLECVQDMDHENMFWYRQDPGLGLRLIYFSYDVKMKEKGDIPEGYSVSREKKERFSLILESASTNQTSMYLCASSLTVSPLHFGNGTRLTVT.

The table lists this clone with a few counts. At one boundary the junction diverges from the germline segment, which might be a read error. V usage is TRBV28 and J usage is TRBJ2-7, with 9 bases aligning to TRBD1. The CDR3 extends over 14 amino acids. CDR1 is MDHEN and CDR2 is SYDVKM in the germline V gene. The DNA for the CDR3 is TGTGCCAGTAGTTCGACAGGGGGATCCTACGAGCAGTACTTC. Translated, it gives CASSSTGGSYEQYF.